These 23 T cell receptor beta chains came from one sample sequenced in a study of blood T cell repertoires in COVID-19. Assay used: immunoSEQ multiplex PCR; TCRdb lists only in-frame clones, some missing. The sample shows about 100,000 clones, 78% of them seen only once. The sample taken for sequencing was peripheral blood. These receptors were obtained from a man in his 60s with active or convalescent COVID-19.

The genes are TRBV3-1 (or the pseudogene TRBV3-2) and TRBJ2-6; the D gene is possibly TRBD1 (5 bases). V shed 4 bases and J shed 2 bases, with 9 bases lying between them. The CDR3 extends over 15 amino acids. Germline V gene data show CDR1 as LGHDT and CDR2 as YNNKEL (reference sequence). The CDR3, as DNA: TGTGCCAGCAGCCCCTTCAGGGCTGGGGCCAACGTCCTGACTTTC. It yields the protein CASSPFRAGANVLTF.

This chain uses TRBV7-9 with TRBJ1-3; D is unresolved. CDR1 is SEHNR, CDR2 FQNEAQ, per germline (reference sequence). The CDR3 consists of 15 residues. Trimming removed 1 base at V and 0 bases at J, with 7 bases between. CDR3: CASSLVESSGNTIYF. The CDR3 nucleotides read TGTGCCAGCAGCTTAGTTGAGAGCTCTGGAAACACCATATATTTT. Looking up the rest from reference TRBV7-9 and TRBJ1-3 gives the full variable domain: DTGVSQNPRHKITKRGQNVTFRCDPISEHNRLYWYRQTLGQGPEFLTYFQNEAQLEKSRLLSDRFSAERPKGSFSTLEIQRTEQGDSAMYLCASSLVESSGNTIYFGEGSWLTVV.

The genes are TRBV6-6 and TRBJ1-6; a weak D match, TRBD1 (6 bases). Germline V gives CDR1 MNHNY, CDR2 SVGAGI (reference sequence). Trimming removed 5 bases from V and 10 bases from J, with 18 bases in between. The CDR3 covers 15 residues. As DNA, the CDR3 is TGTGCCAGCAGTCCCCGTCCTCCTGGGGGCTCACCCCTCCACTTT. Protein sequence: CASSPRPPGGSPLHF.

This clone was picked up one time. The chain is built from TRBV27 and TRBJ1-6; no reliable D call. From germline, CDR1 is MNHEY and CDR2 SMNVEV (reference sequence). The CDR3 runs to 13 residues. The V end was cut by 7 bases, the J end by 10 bases, with 14 bases between. CDR3 DNA: TGTGCCAGCACCACGTTCGGAGTGTCACCCCTCCACTTT. Encoded protein: CASTTFGVSPLHF.

This clone was seen just once. This chain uses TRBV7-3 with TRBJ2-3; 14 bases are a match to TRBD2. With V trimmed by 5 bases and J by 6 bases, 10 bases remained unmatched. The germline V gene has CDR1 SGHTA and CDR2 FQGTGA. The CDR3 spans 17 residues. CDR3 sequence: CASSPGTSGSGWDTQYF. CDR3 nucleotides: TGTGCCAGCAGCCCTGGGACTAGCGGGAGCGGTTGGGATACGCAGTATTTT.

The chain employs TRBV6-4 and TRBJ2-3; weak D call: TRBD1 (5 bases). The germline gives CDR1 MRHNA, CDR2 SNTAGT. V was cut by 0 bases and J by 6 bases, with 19 bases left in between. This CDR3 region has 17 residues. CDR3 coding DNA: TGTGCCAGCAGTGACTCTAGTGGGCGGCAGGGTTTTGATACGCAGTATTTT. Encoded protein: CASSDSSGRQGFDTQYF.

The chain has TRBV5-6 and TRBJ1-1, with 7 bases identical to TRBD1. Germline V gene sequence: CDR1 SGHDT, CDR2 YYEEEE. The CDR3 length is 15 residues. The V and J ends lost 4 bases and 3 bases, in that order; junction bases with no gene match: 9. DNA of the CDR3: TGTGCCAGCAGCACAGGGGACATAGGAGACACTGAAGCTTTCTTT. Translation gives CASSTGDIGDTEAFF. Looking up the rest from reference TRBV5-6 and TRBJ1-1 gives the full variable domain: DAGVTQSPTHLIKTRGQQVTLRCSPKSGHDTVSWYQQALGQGPQFIFQYYEEEERQRGNFPDRFSGHQFPNYSSELNVNALLLGDSALYLCASSTGDIGDTEAFFGQGTRLTVV.

The V gene is TRBV7-2, the J gene TRBJ1-5, with D perhaps matching TRBD1 (6 bases). V lost 2 bases and J lost 6, with 14 bases in between. Per germline, CDR1 SGHTA and CDR2 FQGNSA. The CDR3 sequence is 15 residues long. In DNA, the CDR3 is TGTGCCAGCAGCTTAACAAGGGGGTCAGGTCAGCCCCAGCATTTT. Translated: CASSLTRGSGQPQHF. The variable domain in full, completed from reference TRBV7-2 and TRBJ1-5, reads GAGVSQSPSNKVTEKGKDVELRCDPISGHTALYWYRQSLGQGLEFLIYFQGNSAPDKSGLPSDRFSAERTGGSVSTLTIQRTQQEDSAVYLCASSLTRGSGQPQHFGDGTRLSIL.

This rearrangement joins TRBV29-1 to TRBJ2-3, with D maybe TRBD2 (5 bases). CDR1 is SQVTM and CDR2 is ANQGSEA in the germline V gene. CDR3 length: 15 amino acids. V was trimmed by 5 bases and J by 6 bases, leaving 21 bases between them. The CDR3 DNA is TGCAGCGTTCAGGATAATGAAGCGGTGGGCGATACGCAGTATTTT. This codes for CSVQDNEAVGDTQYF.

The V gene is TRBV19, the J gene TRBJ1-5, with TRBD1 matching 8 bases. The germline V gene encodes CDR1 LNHDA and CDR2 SQIVND (reference sequence). CDR3 size: 15 residues. The trim removed 7 bases at V and 1 base at J, leaving 6 bases unmatched. CDR3 coding DNA: TGTGCCAGTAAGGACAGGGTTTTAAGCAATCAGCCCCAGCATTTT. Translating gives CASKDRVLSNQPQHF.

This clone was picked up a small number of times. The CDR3 DNA sequence: TGTGCCAGCAGTTATAGTCCGGAGAGTGAGACCCAGTACTTC. It yields the protein CASSYSPESETQYF. The chain has TRBV6-5 and TRBJ2-5; D is undetermined. This CDR3 contains 14 residues. CDR1 and CDR2 (germline): MNHEY, SVGAGI. V lost 3 bases and J 5 bases, leaving 13 bases between the germline ends.

V usage is TRBV6-5 and J usage is TRBJ1-1; TRBD1 matches at 12 bases. The CDR3 sequence is 14 residues long. Trimming took 5 bases from V and 4 from J; bases not matched to a gene: 2. Per the germline V gene, CDR1 is MNHEY and CDR2 is SVGAGI. The CDR3 DNA reads as TGTGCCAGCAGTCCGGGACAGGGGGCCACTGAAGCTTTCTTT. Translated, it gives CASSPGQGATEAFF.

V is TRBV29-1 and J is TRBJ1-4; weak D call: TRBD1 (6 bases). CDR1 and CDR2 (germline): SQVTM, ANQGSEA. Trimming shortened V by 4 bases and J by 5 bases, and 14 bases separated the two germline ends. CDR3 length equals 14 residues. The CDR3 nucleotides read TGCAGCGTTGGTCAGGGGTTCAGAAATGAAAAACTGTTTTTT. Translation: CSVGQGFRNEKLFF.

J is TRBJ2-7 and V is TRBV7-2; tentatively, D is TRBD1 (6 bases). The ends were cut back, 1 base at V and 1 base at J, with 14 bases in the middle. Germline-derived CDR1 and CDR2 are SGHTA and FQGNSA. The CDR3 runs to 16 residues. For the CDR3, the DNA is TGTGCCAGCAGCTTAGTAGGACAGTCCCCTTCCTACGAGCAGTACGTC. Translated: CASSLVGQSPSYEQYV.

The chain recombines TRBV28 with TRBJ2-1, with 14 bases identical to TRBD2. The CDR3 loop spans 15 amino acids. Losses at the gene ends were 5 bases for V and 7 bases for J; bases not matched to a gene: 4. The V gene's germline CDR1 is MDHEN and CDR2 SYDVKM. In DNA, the CDR3 is TGTGCCAGCAGTCTGGGACTAGCGGGAGTTAATGAGCAGTTCTTC. This encodes CASSLGLAGVNEQFF.

The sample holds a few counts of this clone. The CDR3 reads CASSPGRDYGYTF. The DNA for the CDR3 is TGTGCCAGCAGCCCTGGGAGGGACTATGGCTACACCTTC. The chain is built from TRBV7-9 and TRBJ1-2; D is undetermined. The V gene lost 5 bases and the J gene lost 3 bases, with 10 bases spanning the gap. CDR1 is SEHNR, CDR2 FQNEAQ, per germline (reference sequence). The CDR3 loop spans 13 amino acids.

The chain has TRBV27 and TRBJ1-1; 7 bases fit TRBD1. The CDR3 consists of 13 residues. V lost 6 bases and J lost 4; bases outside the gene matches: 5. Per germline, CDR1 MNHEY and CDR2 SMNVEV (reference sequence). The CDR3 reads CASRINRGTEAFF. As DNA, the CDR3 is TGTGCCAGCAGGATTAACAGGGGCACTGAAGCTTTCTTT.

The V and J genes are TRBV28 and TRBJ2-3, with 12 bases that match TRBD2. CDR1 and CDR2 from the germline V gene are MDHEN and SYDVKM. This CDR3 comprises 16 residues. J lost 3 bases, V lost 1 base, and 2 bases had no gene match. This chain's CDR3 is CASSLFTSGRTDTQYF. The CDR3 DNA follows: TGTGCCAGCAGTTTATTTACTAGCGGGAGGACAGATACGCAGTATTTT.

V gene TRBV6-6 combines with J gene TRBJ1-2; 8 bases fit TRBD1. CDR1 and CDR2 (germline): MNHNY, SVGAGI (reference sequence). After removal of 4 bases from V and 4 bases from J, the junction contained 5 bases not matched to a gene. CDR3 length: 14 residues. The CDR3 loop reads CASSSPQGGYGYTF. CDR3 coding DNA: TGTGCCAGCAGTTCTCCACAGGGGGGCTATGGCTACACCTTC.

The chain links TRBV5-5 to TRBJ2-1, with 8 bases lining up with TRBD2. The ends lost 4 bases at V and 1 base at J; junction bases unmatched: 4. The V gene's germline CDR1 is SGHKS and CDR2 YYEKEE (reference sequence). The CDR3 sequence is 15 residues long. CDR3 DNA sequence: TGTGCCAGCAGCCTGACTAGCGCGTCCTACAATGAGCAGTTCTTC. It encodes CASSLTSASYNEQFF.

This clone was counted only a few times. The chain employs TRBV27 and TRBJ1-2; possible D gene TRBD1, 6 bases. V lost 3 bases and J 4 bases, leaving 12 bases between the germline ends. The CDR3 is 14 amino acids. Germline V gives CDR1 MNHEY, CDR2 SMNVEV (reference sequence). The CDR3 here is CASSLGGHGYGYTF. CDR3 nucleotide sequence: TGTGCCAGCAGTTTGGGGGGGCACGGCTATGGCTACACCTTC.

This sequence joins TRBV5-1 and TRBJ2-5; 8 nucleotides line up with TRBD2. Germline V gene lookup returns CDR1 SGHRS and CDR2 YFSETQ. J lost 4 bases, V lost 1 base, and 9 bases had no gene match. CDR3 length: 16 amino acids. The CDR3: CASSLRGAGGGETQYF. CDR3 coding DNA: TGCGCCAGCAGCTTGAGGGGCGCGGGAGGTGGAGAGACCCAGTACTTC. The complete variable domain, with remaining parts taken from reference TRBV5-1 and TRBJ2-5, reads KAGVTQTPRYLIKTRGQQVTLSCSPISGHRSVSWYQQTPGQGLQFLFEYFSETQRNKGNFPGRFSGRQFSNSRSEMNVSTLELGDSALYLCASSLRGAGGGETQYFGPGTRLLVL.

The chain is built from TRBV19 and TRBJ1-5, with 11 nucleotides matching TRBD1. Germline loops: CDR1 LNHDA, CDR2 SQIVND (reference sequence). The CDR3 length is 14 residues. Germline trimming cut 6 bases from V and 5 bases from J; bases unmatched to any gene: 3. The CDR3 loop is CASSWTGGDQPQHF. CDR3 nucleotides: TGTGCCAGTAGCTGGACAGGGGGCGATCAGCCCCAGCATTTT.